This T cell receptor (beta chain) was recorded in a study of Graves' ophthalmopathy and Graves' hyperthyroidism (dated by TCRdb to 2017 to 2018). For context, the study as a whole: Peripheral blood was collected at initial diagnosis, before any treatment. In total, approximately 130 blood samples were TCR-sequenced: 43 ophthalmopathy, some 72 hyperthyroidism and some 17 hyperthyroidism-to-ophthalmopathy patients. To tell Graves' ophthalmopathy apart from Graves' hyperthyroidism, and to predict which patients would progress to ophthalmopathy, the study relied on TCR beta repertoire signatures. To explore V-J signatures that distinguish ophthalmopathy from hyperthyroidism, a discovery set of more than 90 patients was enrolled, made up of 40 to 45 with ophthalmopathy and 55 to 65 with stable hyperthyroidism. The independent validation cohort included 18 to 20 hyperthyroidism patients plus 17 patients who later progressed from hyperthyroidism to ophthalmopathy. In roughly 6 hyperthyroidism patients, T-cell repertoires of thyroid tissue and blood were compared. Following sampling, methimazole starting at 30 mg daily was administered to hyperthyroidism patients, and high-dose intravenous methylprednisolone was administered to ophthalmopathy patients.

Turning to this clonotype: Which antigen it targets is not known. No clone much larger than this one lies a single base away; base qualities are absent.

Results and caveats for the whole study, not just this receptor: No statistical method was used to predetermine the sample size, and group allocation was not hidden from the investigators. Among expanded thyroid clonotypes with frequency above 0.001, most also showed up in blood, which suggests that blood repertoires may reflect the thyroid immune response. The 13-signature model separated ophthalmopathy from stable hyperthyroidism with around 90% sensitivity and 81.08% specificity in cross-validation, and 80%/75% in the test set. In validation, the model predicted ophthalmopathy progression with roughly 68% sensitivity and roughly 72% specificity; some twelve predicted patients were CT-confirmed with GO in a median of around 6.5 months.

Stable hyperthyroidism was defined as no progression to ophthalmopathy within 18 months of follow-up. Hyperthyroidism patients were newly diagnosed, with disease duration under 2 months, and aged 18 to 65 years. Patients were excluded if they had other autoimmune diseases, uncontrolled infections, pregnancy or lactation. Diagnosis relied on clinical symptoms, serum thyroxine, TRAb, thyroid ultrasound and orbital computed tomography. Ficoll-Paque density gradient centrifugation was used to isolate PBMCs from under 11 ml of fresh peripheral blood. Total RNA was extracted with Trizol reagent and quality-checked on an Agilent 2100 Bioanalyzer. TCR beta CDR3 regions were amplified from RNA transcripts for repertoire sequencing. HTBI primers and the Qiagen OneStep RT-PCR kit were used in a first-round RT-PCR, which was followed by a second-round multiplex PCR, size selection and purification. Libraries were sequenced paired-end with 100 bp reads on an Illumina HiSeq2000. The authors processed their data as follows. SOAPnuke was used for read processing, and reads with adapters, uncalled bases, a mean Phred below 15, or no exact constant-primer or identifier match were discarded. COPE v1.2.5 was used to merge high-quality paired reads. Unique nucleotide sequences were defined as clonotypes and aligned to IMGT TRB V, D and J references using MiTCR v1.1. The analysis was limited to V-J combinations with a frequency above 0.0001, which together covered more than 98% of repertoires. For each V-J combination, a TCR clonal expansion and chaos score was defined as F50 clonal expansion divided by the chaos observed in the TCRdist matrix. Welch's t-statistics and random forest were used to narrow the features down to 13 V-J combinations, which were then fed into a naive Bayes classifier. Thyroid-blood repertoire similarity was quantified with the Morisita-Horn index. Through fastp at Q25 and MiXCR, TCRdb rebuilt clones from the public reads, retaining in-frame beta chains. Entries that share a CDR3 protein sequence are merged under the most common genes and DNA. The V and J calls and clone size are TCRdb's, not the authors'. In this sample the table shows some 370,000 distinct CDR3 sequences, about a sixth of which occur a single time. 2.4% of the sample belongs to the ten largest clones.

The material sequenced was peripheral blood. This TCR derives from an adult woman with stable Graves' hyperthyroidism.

The CDR3 protein is CASSYVLEPVYGYTF. The DNA sequence is as follows: TGTGCCAGCAGTTACGTACTCGAGCCCGTATATGGCTACACCTTC. The sequence is built from TRBV6-5 and TRBJ1-2, with no D gene named confidently. CDR1 and CDR2 (MNHEY, SVGAGI) derive from the germline V gene. The CDR3 sequence holds 15 residues, the cysteine and phenylalanine included. CDR3 DNA only is kept here, 45 bases in frame from base 1. V lost 2 bases and J lost 5 bases; the stretch between them is 15 bases long.